The entry below describes one T cell receptor (beta chain). Its antigen remains unknown. Germline V gives CDR1 SGHTA, CDR2 FQGTGA. The CDR3 is made up of 14 amino acids. Deletions cut 4 bases from V and 3 bases from J, with 9 bases between. This record comes from a study of cytomegalovirus exposure and HLA in healthy donors. The PCR had 60 Vbeta and 13 Jbeta primers. Libraries were prepared by immunoSEQ multiplex PCR; TCRdb keeps only in-frame clonotypes and omits some of them. Among some 89,000 clones listed, around 84% were seen once. Findings and caveats of the study: Indistinguishable V segments such as TRBV6-2 and TRBV6-3 were excluded.

The chain couples TRBV7-3 to TRBJ2-2, with unresolved D. The clonotype originates from a woman aged 40 to 55 in good health and CMV-seropositive. Specimen: PBMCs. The chain's CDR3 is CASSSLAHTGELFF. In DNA, the CDR3 is TGTGCCAGCAGCTCACTTGCTCACACCGGGGAGCTGTTTTTT.